This note documents a single T cell receptor (beta chain) sequence. PCR employed 60 Vbeta and 13 Jbeta primers. The repertoire was sequenced with immunoSEQ multiplex PCR; TCRdb's copy has only in-frame clones and lacks some. The sample has about 120,000 clones, less than 80% seen once. The CDR3 loop spans 14 amino acids. V lost 1 base, J lost 7 bases, and 8 bases lay in between. Per the germline V gene, CDR1 is SGHTA and CDR2 is FQGNSA. The source of the sample is a study of cytomegalovirus exposure and HLA in healthy donors. Study at large: Earlier results showed approximately 110 million unique TCR beta sequences derived from about 179 million T cells.

Each donor was healthy, and each was a bone marrow donor. There were likely unrecorded immune exposures, though donors were nominally healthy when sampled. Sequencing was carried out using PBMCs. The V call is TRBV7-2, the J call TRBJ1-6; no reliable D call. This clonotype originated in a man aged 30 to 39 in good health and CMV-seronegative. The CDR3 here is CASSLGVTNSPLHF. Written as DNA, the CDR3 is TGTGCCAGCAGCTTAGGAGTCACGAATTCACCCCTCCACTTT.